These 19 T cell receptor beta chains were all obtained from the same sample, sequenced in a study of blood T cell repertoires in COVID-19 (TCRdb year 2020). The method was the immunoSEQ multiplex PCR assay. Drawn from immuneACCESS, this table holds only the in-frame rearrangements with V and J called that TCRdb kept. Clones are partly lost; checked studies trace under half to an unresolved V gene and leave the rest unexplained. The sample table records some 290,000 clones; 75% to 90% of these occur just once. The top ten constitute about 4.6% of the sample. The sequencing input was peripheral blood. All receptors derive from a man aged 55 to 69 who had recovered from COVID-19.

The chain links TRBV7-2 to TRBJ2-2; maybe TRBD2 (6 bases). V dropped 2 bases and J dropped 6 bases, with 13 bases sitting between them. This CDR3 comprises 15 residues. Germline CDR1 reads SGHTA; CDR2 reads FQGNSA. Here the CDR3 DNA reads TGTGCCAGCAGCTTATACCCGGGGAGGTCCGGGGAGCTGTTTTTT. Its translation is CASSLYPGRSGELFF.

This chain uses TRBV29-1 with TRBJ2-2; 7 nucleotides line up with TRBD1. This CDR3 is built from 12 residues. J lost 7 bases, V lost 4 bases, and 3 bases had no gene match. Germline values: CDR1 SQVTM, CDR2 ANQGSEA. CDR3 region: CSVGQGVGELFF. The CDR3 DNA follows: TGCAGCGTTGGACAGGGTGTCGGGGAGCTGTTTTTT.

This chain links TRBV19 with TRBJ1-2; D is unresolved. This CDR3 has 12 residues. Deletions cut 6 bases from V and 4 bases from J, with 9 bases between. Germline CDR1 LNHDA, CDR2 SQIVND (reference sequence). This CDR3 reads CASSPGSYGYTF. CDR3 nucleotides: TGTGCCAGTAGCCCGGGAAGCTATGGCTACACCTTC.

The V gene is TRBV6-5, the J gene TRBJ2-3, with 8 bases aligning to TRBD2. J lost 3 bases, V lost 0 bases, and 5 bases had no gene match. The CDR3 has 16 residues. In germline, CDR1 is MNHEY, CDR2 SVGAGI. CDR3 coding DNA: TGTGCCAGCAGTTACTCCGGGGGGGTTGGGACAGATACGCAGTATTTT. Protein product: CASSYSGGVGTDTQYF.

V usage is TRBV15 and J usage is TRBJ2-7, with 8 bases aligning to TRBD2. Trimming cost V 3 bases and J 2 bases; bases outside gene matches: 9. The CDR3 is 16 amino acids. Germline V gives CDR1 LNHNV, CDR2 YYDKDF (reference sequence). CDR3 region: CATSSGVAGLTYEQYF. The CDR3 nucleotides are TGTGCCACCAGCAGCGGCGTAGCGGGATTAACCTACGAGCAGTACTTC.

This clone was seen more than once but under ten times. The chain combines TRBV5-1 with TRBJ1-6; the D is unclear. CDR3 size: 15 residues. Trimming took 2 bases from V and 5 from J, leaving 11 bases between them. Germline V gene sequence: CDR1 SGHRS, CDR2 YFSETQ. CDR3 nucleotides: TGCGCCAGCAGCTTCGGGAGTATGAATAATTCACCCCTCCACTTT. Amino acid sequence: CASSFGSMNNSPLHF.

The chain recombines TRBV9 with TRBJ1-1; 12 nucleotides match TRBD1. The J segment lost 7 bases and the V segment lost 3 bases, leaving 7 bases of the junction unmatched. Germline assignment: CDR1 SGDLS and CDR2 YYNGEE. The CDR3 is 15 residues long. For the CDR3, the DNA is TGTGCCAGCAGCGCGTCGGGACAGGGGGCTCGTGAAGCTTTCTTT. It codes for CASSASGQGAREAFF. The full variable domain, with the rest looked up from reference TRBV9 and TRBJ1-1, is DSGVTQTPKHLITATGQRVTLRCSPRSGDLSVYWYQQSLDQGLQFLIQYYNGEERAKGNILERFSAQQFPDLHSELNLSSLELGDSALYFCASSASGQGAREAFFGQGTRLTVV.

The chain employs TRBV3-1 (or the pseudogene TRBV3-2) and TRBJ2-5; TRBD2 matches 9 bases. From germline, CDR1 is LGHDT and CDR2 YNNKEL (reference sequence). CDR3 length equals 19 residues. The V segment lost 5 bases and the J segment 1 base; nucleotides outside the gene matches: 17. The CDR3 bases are TGTGCCAGCAGCGCGAAGGGTGGCGGGAGGGGCCTATCCCAAGAGACCCAGTACTTC. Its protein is CASSAKGGGRGLSQETQYF.

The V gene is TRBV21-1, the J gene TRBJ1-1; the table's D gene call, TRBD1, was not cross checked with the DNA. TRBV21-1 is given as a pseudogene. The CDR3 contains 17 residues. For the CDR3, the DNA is TGTGCCAGCAGCAAAGCGTTTTTTCGGACACTCGAAAAGGGGGCTTTCTTT. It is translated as CASSKAFFRTLEKGAFF.

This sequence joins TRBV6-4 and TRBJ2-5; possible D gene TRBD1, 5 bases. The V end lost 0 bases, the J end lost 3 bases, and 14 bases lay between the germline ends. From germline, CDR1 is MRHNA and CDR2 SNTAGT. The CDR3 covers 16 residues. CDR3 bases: TGTGCCAGCAGTGACTCGCGAGAACGACAGAAAGAGACCCAGTACTTC. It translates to CASSDSRERQKETQYF.

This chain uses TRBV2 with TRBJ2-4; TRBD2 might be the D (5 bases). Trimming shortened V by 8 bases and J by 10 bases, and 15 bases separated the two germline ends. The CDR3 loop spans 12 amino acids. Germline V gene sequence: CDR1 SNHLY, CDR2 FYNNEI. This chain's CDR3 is CASQADPRIQYF. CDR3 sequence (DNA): TGTGCCAGCCAAGCGGACCCCAGAATTCAGTACTTC.

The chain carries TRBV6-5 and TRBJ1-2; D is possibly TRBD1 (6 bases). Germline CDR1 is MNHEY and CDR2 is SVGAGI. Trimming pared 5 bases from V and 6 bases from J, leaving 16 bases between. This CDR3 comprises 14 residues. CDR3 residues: CASSNGQSRDGYTF. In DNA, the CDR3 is TGTGCCAGCAGTAACGGACAGAGTCGGGATGGCTACACCTTC.

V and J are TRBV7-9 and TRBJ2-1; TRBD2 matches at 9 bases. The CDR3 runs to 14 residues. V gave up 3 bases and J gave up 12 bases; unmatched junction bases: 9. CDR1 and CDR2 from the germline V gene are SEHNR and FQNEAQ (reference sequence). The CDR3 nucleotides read TGTGCCAGCAGCTTGCTTGGGACTAGCCCGTGGCAGTTCTTC. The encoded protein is CASSLLGTSPWQFF.

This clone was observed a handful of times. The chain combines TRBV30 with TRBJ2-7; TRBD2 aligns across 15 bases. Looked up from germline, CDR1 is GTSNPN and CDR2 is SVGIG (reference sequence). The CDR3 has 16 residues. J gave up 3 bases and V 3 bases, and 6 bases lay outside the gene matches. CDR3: CAWSPGLAGGFYEQYF. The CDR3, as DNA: TGTGCCTGGAGCCCGGGACTAGCGGGAGGATTCTACGAGCAGTACTTC.

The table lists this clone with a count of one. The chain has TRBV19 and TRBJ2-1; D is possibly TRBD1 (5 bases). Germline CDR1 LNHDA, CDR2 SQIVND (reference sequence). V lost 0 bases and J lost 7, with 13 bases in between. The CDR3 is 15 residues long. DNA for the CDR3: TGTGCCAGTAGTATAGATCCCCCAGGGATGAATGAGCAGTTCTTC. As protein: CASSIDPPGMNEQFF.

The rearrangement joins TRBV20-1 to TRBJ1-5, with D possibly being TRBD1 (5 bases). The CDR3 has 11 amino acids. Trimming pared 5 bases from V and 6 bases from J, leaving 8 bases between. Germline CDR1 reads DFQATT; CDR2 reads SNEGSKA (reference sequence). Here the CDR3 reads CSAGGVQPQHF. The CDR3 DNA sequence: TGCAGTGCTGGGGGGGTTCAGCCCCAGCATTTT.

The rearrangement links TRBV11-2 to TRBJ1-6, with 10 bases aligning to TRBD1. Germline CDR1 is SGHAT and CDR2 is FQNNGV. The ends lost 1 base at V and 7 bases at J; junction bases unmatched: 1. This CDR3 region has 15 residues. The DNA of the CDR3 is TGTGCCAGCAGCTTAGGGGGACAGGGGAATTCACCCCTCCACTTT. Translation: CASSLGGQGNSPLHF.

DNA for the CDR3: TGTGCCAGCATGTTGGCGCAGGGACTCGAAAAACTGTTTTTT. Translated: CASMLAQGLEKLFF. The V gene is TRBV6-5, the J gene TRBJ1-4, with a weak D call TRBD1 (5 bases). The CDR3 covers 14 residues. Germline V gene lookup returns CDR1 MNHEY and CDR2 SVGAGI. The ends were cut back, 7 bases at V and 8 bases at J, with 17 bases in the middle.

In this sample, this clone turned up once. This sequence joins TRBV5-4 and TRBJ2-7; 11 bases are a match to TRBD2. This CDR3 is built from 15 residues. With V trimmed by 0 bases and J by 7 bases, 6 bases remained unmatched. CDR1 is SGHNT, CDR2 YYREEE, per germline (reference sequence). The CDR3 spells CASSLALAGGLEQYF. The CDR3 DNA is TGTGCCAGCAGCTTGGCGCTAGCGGGAGGTTTGGAGCAGTACTTC.